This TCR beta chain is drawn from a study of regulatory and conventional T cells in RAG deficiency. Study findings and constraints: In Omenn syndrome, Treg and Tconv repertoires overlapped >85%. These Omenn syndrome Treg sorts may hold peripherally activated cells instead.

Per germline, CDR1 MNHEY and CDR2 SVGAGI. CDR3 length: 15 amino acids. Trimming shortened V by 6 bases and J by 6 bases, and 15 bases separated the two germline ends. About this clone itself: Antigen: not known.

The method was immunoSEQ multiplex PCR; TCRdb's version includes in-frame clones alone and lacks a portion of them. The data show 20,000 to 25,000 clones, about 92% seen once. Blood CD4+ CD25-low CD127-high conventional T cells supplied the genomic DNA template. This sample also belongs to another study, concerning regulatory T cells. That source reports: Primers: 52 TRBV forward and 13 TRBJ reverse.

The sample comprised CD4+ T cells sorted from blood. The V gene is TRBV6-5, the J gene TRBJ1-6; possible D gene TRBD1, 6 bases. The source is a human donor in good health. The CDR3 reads CASRPPQGSNSPLHF. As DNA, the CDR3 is TGTGCCAGCAGACCCCCCCAGGGGAGTAATTCACCCCTCCACTTT.